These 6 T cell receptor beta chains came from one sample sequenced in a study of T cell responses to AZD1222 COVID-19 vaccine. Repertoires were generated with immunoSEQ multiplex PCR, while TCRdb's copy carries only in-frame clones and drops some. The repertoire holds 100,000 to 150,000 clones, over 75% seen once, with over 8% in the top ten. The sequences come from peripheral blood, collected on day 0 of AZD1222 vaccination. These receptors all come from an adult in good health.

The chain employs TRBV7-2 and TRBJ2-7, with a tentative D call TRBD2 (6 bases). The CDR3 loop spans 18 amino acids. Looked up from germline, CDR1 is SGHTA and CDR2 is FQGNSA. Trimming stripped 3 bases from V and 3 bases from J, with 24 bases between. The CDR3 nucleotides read TGTGCCAGCAGCTTCCAAGCCTGGGGGGACTCTCTAATCTACGAGCAGTACTTC. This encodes CASSFQAWGDSLIYEQYF.

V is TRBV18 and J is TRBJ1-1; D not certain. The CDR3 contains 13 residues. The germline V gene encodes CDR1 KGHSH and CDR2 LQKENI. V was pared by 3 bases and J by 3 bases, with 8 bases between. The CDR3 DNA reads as TGTGCCAGCTCACCCAGCAGAGACACTGAAGCTTTCTTT. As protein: CASSPSRDTEAFF. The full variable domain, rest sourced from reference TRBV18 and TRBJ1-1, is NAGVMQNPRHLVRRRGQEARLRCSPMKGHSHVYWYRQLPEEGLKFMVYLQKENIIDESGMPKERFSAEFPKEGPSILRIQQVVRGDSAAYFCASSPSRDTEAFFGQGTRLTVV.

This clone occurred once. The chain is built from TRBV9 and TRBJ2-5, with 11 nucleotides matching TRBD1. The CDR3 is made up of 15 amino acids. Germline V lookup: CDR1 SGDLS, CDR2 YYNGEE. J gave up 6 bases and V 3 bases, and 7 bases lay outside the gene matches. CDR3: CASSDRTGGAQTQYF. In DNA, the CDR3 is TGTGCCAGCAGCGATCGGACAGGGGGCGCGCAGACCCAGTACTTC.

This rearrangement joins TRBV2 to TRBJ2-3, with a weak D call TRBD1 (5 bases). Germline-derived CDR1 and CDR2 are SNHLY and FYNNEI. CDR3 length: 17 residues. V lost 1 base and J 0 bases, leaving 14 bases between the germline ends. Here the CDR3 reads CASSEERQNPSTDTQYF. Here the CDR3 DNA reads TGTGCCAGCAGTGAAGAGAGACAGAACCCTAGCACAGATACGCAGTATTTT.

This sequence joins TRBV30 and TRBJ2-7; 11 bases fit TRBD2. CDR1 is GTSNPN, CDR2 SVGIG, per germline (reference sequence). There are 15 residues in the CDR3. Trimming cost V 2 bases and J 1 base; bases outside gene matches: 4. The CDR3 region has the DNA TGTGCCTGGAGTCTCGGACTAGCGGGTTCCTACGAGCAGTACTTC. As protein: CAWSLGLAGSYEQYF.

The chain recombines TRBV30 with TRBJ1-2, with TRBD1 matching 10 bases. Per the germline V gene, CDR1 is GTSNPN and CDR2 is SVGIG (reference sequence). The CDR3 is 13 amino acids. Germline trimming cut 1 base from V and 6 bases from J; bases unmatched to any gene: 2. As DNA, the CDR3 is TGTGCCTGGAGTGGACAGGGGGCGAATGGCTACACCTTC. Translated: CAWSGQGANGYTF.